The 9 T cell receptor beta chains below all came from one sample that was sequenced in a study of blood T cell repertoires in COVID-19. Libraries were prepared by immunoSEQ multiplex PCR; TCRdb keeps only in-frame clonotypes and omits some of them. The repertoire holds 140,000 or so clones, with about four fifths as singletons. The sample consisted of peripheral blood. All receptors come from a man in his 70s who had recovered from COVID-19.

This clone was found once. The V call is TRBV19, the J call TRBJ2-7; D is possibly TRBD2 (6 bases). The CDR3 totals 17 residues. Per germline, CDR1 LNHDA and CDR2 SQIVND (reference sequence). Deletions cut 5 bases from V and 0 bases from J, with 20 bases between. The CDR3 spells CASSVDAGTGTSYEQYF. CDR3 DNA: TGTGCCAGTAGTGTTGATGCCGGGACTGGGACCTCCTACGAGCAGTACTTC.

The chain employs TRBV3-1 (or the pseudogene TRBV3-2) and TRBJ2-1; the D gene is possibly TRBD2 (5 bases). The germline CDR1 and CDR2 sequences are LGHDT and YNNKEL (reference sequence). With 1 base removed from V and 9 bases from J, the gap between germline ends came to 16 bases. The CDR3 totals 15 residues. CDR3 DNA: TGTGCCAGCAGCCAAGGAACAGCGGCCCGGGGTGAGCAGTTCTTC. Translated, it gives CASSQGTAARGEQFF.

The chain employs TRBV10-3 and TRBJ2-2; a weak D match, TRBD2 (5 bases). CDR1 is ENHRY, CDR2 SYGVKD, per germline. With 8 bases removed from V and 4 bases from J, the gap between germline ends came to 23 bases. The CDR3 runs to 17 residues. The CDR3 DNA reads TGTGCCATCGCGCCAGCGGCAACCCTAAAGACCACCGGGGAGCTGTTTTTT. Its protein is CAIAPAATLKTTGELFF.

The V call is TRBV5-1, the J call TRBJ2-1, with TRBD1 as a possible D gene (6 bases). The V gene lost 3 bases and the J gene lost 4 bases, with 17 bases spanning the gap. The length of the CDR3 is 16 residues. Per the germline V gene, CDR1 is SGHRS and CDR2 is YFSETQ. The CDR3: CASSSGDSLAYNEQFF. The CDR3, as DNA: TGCGCCAGCAGCTCAGGGGATAGCTTGGCTTACAATGAGCAGTTCTTC.

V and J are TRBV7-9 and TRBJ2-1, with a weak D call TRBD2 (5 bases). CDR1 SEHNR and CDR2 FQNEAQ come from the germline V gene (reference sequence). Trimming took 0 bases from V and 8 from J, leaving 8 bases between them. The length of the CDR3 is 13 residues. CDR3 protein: CASSLAGVDEQFF. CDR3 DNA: TGTGCCAGCAGCTTAGCCGGGGTAGATGAGCAGTTCTTC.

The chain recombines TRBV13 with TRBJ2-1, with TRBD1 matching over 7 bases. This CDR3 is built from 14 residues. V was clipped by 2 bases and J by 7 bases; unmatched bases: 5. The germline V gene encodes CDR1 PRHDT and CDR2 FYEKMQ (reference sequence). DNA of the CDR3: TGTGCCAGCAGCTTAATGAGACAGGGAAATGAGCAGTTCTTC. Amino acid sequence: CASSLMRQGNEQFF.

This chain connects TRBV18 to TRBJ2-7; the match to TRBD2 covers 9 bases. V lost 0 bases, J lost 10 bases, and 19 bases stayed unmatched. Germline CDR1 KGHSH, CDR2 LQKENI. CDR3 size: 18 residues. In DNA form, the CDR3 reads TGTGCCAGCTCACCACCTACCCGAGGTAGCGGGAGTTCCAATAGACAGTACTTC. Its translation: CASSPPTRGSGSSNRQYF.

CDR3 protein: CASSQDRKAGARETQYF. In nucleotides, the CDR3 is TGTGCCAGCAGCCAAGATAGGAAAGCGGGAGCTCGGGAGACCCAGTACTTC. The V gene is TRBV14, the J gene TRBJ2-5; TRBD2 matches at 8 bases. The CDR3 contains 17 residues. V lost 0 bases, J lost 5 bases, and 11 bases stayed unmatched. The germline V gene encodes CDR1 SGHDN and CDR2 FVKESK.

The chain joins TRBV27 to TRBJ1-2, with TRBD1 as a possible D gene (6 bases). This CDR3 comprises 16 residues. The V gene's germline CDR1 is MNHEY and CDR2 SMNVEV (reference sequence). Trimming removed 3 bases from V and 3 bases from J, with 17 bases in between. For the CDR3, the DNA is TGTGCCAGCAGTTTCCGTGGTCCCCCAGGGGACTATGGCTACACCTTC. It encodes CASSFRGPPGDYGYTF.